The rows below give T cell receptor beta chains drawn from one sample of a study of blood T cell repertoires in COVID-19. This table comes from immunoSEQ multiplex PCR, and its TCRdb copy is limited to in-frame clones, with some not included. The sample gives around 250,000 clones, about 82% of which show up once; over 5.5% is in the top ten. Sequencing used peripheral blood. These receptor sequences come from a woman of 80 years or more with COVID-19, enrolled during active disease. The conserved cysteine and the conserved F or W are not part of the CDR3 here. Fields, in order: V gene, J gene, CDR3 protein.

v_call: TRBV29-1; j_call: TRBJ1-1; cdr3_aa: SVEGTAEAF
v_call: TRBV7-8; j_call: TRBJ1-3; cdr3_aa: ASSLATGPGNTIY
v_call: TRBV27; j_call: TRBJ1-2; cdr3_aa: ASSPEGTGLYGYT
v_call: TRBV19; j_call: TRBJ2-1; cdr3_aa: ASSILFGARFDEQF
v_call: TRBV5-1; j_call: TRBJ2-3; cdr3_aa: ASRNSAGAADTQY
v_call: TRBV7-2; j_call: TRBJ1-3; cdr3_aa: ASSHGQGAGNTIY
v_call: TRBV19; j_call: TRBJ1-2; cdr3_aa: ASTADPNYGYT
v_call: TRBV19; j_call: TRBJ2-5; cdr3_aa: ASSRRDKTQY
v_call: TRBV7-2; j_call: TRBJ1-6; cdr3_aa: ASSPFRGLNSPLH
v_call: TRBV5-1; j_call: TRBJ2-1; cdr3_aa: ASSSPGQGLNEQF
v_call: TRBV7-2; j_call: TRBJ2-2; cdr3_aa: ASSLVQGAGELF
v_call: TRBV5-1; j_call: TRBJ1-4; cdr3_aa: ASSMDSPATNEKLF
v_call: TRBV7-2; j_call: TRBJ1-1; cdr3_aa: ASSSTGFSNTEAF
v_call: TRBV3-1/TRBV3-2; j_call: TRBJ2-7; cdr3_aa: ASSQRTGEQY
v_call: TRBV6-4; j_call: TRBJ1-2; cdr3_aa: ASSDTRNYGYT
v_call: TRBV6-6; j_call: TRBJ1-1; cdr3_aa: ASSLGQDRAEAF
v_call: TRBV10-3; j_call: TRBJ2-7; cdr3_aa: AISKGTSGAYEQY
v_call: TRBV10-2; j_call: TRBJ1-3; cdr3_aa: ASRDRGPGNTIY
v_call: TRBV28; j_call: TRBJ2-5; cdr3_aa: ASKGAGETQY
v_call: TRBV5-3; j_call: TRBJ2-3; cdr3_aa: ARSLEVLAGGTDTQY
v_call: TRBV5-1; j_call: TRBJ2-5; cdr3_aa: ASSLGGTPQETQY
v_call: TRBV7-2; j_call: TRBJ2-2; cdr3_aa: ASPGGGGAKAAGELF
v_call: TRBV4-1; j_call: TRBJ2-3; cdr3_aa: ASSQSKGQGTDTQY
v_call: TRBV5-1; j_call: TRBJ2-3; cdr3_aa: ASSLPGLAGATDTQY
v_call: TRBV3-1/TRBV3-2; j_call: TRBJ2-3; cdr3_aa: ASSQRTSGGAADTQY
v_call: TRBV5-1; j_call: TRBJ1-2; cdr3_aa: ASSGGQGRDGYT
v_call: TRBV20-1; j_call: TRBJ1-2; cdr3_aa: SASGQLYGYT
v_call: TRBV18; j_call: TRBJ1-2; cdr3_aa: ASSPTPGVDGYT
v_call: TRBV28; j_call: TRBJ1-1; cdr3_aa: ASSLLGTKGTEAF
v_call: TRBV3-1/TRBV3-2; j_call: TRBJ2-1; cdr3_aa: ASSQDRRGRQF
v_call: TRBV3-1/TRBV3-2; j_call: TRBJ1-1; cdr3_aa: ASSQEQGARAF
v_call: TRBV28; j_call: TRBJ2-3; cdr3_aa: ASSWRGGPDTQY
v_call: TRBV10-2; j_call: TRBJ1-5; cdr3_aa: ASSESGVNQPQH
v_call: TRBV4-2; j_call: TRBJ2-1; cdr3_aa: ASSHPASGGNNEQF
v_call: TRBV5-1; j_call: TRBJ2-1; cdr3_aa: ASSPGQTWDEQF
v_call: TRBV19; j_call: TRBJ1-4; cdr3_aa: AISTLGGEKLF
v_call: TRBV7-2; j_call: TRBJ2-7; cdr3_aa: ASSLDGTYSYEQY
v_call: TRBV12-3/TRBV12-4; j_call: TRBJ2-3; cdr3_aa: AIRRGSTDTQY
v_call: TRBV3-1/TRBV3-2; j_call: TRBJ1-1; cdr3_aa: ASSRDSSEAF
v_call: TRBV3-1/TRBV3-2; j_call: TRBJ2-7; cdr3_aa: ASSQTTNRAWQY
v_call: TRBV3-1/TRBV3-2; j_call: TRBJ2-1; cdr3_aa: ASSRRQGSDEQF
v_call: TRBV5-1; j_call: TRBJ2-1; cdr3_aa: ASSLPQTYNEQF
v_call: TRBV28; j_call: TRBJ1-4; cdr3_aa: ASSFGGTVLVATNEKLF
v_call: TRBV11-2; j_call: TRBJ2-5; cdr3_aa: ASSLERGEETQY
v_call: TRBV3-1/TRBV3-2; j_call: TRBJ2-3; cdr3_aa: ASSQGYRSADTQY